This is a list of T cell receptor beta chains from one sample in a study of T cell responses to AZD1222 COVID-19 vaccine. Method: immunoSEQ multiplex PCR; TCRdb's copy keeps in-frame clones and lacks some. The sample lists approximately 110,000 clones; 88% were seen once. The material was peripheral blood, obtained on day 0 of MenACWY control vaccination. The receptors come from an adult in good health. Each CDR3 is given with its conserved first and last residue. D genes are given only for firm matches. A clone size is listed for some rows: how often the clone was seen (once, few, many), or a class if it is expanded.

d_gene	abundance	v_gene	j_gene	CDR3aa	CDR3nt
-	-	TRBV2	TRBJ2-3	CASSSSFRQTDTQYF	TGTGCCAGCAGTTCCTCATTTAGACAGACAGATACGCAGTATTTT
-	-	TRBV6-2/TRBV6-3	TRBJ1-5	CASSYLDLLTSNQPQHF	TGTGCCAGCAGTTACTTAGACCTATTGACTAGCAATCAGCCCCAGCATTTT
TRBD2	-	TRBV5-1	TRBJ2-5	CASSLSGGQETQYF	TGCGCCAGCAGCTTGAGCGGGGGCCAAGAGACCCAGTACTTC
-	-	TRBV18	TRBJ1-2	CASSLPDGSFYGYTF	TGTGCCAGCTCACTGCCAGACGGCTCCTTCTATGGCTACACCTTC
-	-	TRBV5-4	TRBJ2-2	CASSLATGNTGELFF	TGTGCCAGCAGCTTGGCCACAGGGAACACCGGGGAGCTGTTTTTT
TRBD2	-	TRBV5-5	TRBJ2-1	CASSSYGTSGNEQFF	TGTGCCAGCAGCTCCTACGGGACTAGCGGCAATGAGCAGTTCTTC
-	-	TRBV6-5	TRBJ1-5	CASSYLEGRQRQPQHF	TGTGCCAGCAGTTACCTGGAGGGGAGACAGCGGCAGCCCCAGCATTTT
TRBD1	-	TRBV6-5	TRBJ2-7	CASSYGTGGVSEQYF	TGTGCCAGCAGTTACGGGACAGGGGGTGTGAGCGAGCAGTACTTC
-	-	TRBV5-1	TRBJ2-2	CASSSRTANTGELFF	TGCGCCAGCAGCTCAAGGACAGCAAACACCGGGGAGCTGTTTTTT
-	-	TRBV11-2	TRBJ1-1	CASSLDWRAQKMNTEAFF	TGTGCCAGCAGCTTAGACTGGAGGGCACAGAAAATGAACACTGAAGCTTTCTTT
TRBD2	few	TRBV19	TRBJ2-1	CASSGLAASYNEQFF	TGTGCCAGTAGTGGCCTAGCGGCCTCCTACAATGAGCAGTTCTTC
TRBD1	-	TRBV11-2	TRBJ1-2	CASSSYRGDYGYTF	TGTGCCAGCAGCTCTTACAGGGGGGACTATGGCTACACCTTC
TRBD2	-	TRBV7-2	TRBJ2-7	CASSPSGRALHEQYF	TGTGCCAGCAGCCCTAGCGGGAGGGCCCTCCACGAGCAGTACTTC
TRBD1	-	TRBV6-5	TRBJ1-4	CASIRDRTYEKLFF	TGTGCCAGCATCCGGGACAGGACTTATGAAAAACTGTTTTTT
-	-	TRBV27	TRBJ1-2	CASSTGGWSYYGYTF	TGTGCCAGCAGTACGGGGGGGTGGTCGTACTATGGCTACACCTTC
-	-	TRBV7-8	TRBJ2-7	CASSLQSSYEQYF	TGTGCCAGCAGCTTACAAAGCTCCTACGAGCAGTACTTC
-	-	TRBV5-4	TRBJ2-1	CASSLPLRRPNEQFF	TGTGCCAGCAGCTTGCCACTCCGGAGACCCAATGAGCAGTTCTTC
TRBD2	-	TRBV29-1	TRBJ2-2	CSVGQRGTGELFF	TGCAGCGTTGGCCAGCGGGGCACCGGGGAGCTGTTTTTT
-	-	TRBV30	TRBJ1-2	CAWSVPGGGYGYTF	TGTGCCTGGAGTGTACCGGGGGGTGGCTATGGCTACACCTTC
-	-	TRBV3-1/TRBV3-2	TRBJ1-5	CASSQDTGNSNQPQHF	TGTGCCAGCAGCCAAGATACAGGTAATAGCAATCAGCCCCAGCATTTT
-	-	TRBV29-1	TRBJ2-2	CGGSNTGELFF	TGTGGCGGTTCGAACACCGGGGAGCTGTTTTTT
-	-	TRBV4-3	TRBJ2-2	CASSRGQTPTGELFF	TGCGCCAGCAGCCGGGGACAAACGCCCACCGGGGAGCTGTTTTTT
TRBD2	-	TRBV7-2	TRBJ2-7	CASSSAGGATSYEQYF	TGTGCCAGCAGCTCCGCGGGGGGGGCAACGTCCTACGAGCAGTACTTC
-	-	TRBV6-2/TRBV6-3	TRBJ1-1	CASSYSGWGNVNTEAFF	TGTGCCAGCAGTTACTCGGGTTGGGGGAACGTGAACACTGAAGCTTTCTTT
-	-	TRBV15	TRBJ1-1	CATSRDPNTEAFF	TGTGCCACCAGCAGAGATCCGAACACTGAAGCTTTCTTT
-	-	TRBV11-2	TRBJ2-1	CASSLGVGDEQFF	TGTGCCAGCAGCTTAGGGGTGGGGGATGAGCAGTTCTTC
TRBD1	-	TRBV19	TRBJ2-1	CASSSPGRGQNEQFF	TGTGCCAGTAGTAGCCCGGGCAGGGGGCAAAATGAGCAGTTCTTC
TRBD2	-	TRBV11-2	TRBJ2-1	CASSLGPLAGANEQFF	TGTGCCAGCAGCTTAGGCCCCCTAGCGGGAGCCAATGAGCAGTTCTTC
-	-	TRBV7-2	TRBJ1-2	CASSGRGGRGYTF	TGTGCCAGCAGCGGTCGCGGGGGCCGGGGCTACACCTTC
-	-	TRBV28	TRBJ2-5	CASTTPTLQETQYF	TGTGCCAGCACCACACCGACATTGCAAGAGACCCAGTACTTC